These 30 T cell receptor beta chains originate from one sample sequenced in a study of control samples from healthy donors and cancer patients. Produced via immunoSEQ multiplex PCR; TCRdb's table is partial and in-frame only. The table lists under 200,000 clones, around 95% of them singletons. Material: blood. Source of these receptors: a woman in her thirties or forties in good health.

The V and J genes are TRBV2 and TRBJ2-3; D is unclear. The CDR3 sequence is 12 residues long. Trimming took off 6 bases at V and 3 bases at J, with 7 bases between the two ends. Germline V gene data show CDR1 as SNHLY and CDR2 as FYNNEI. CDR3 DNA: TGTGCCAGCAGGCCTCCTACAGATACGCAGTATTTT. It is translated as CASRPPTDTQYF.

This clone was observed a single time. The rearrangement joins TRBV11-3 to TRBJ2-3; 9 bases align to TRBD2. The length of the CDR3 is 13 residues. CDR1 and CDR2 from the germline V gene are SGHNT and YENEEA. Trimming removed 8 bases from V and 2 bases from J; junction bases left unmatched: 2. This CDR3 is CASASGATDTQYF. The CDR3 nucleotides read TGTGCCAGCGCTAGCGGGGCCACAGATACGCAGTATTTT. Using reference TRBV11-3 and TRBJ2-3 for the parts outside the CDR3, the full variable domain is EAGVVQSPRYKIIEKKQPVAFWCNPISGHNTLYWYLQNLGQGPELLIRYENEEAVDDSQLPKDRFSAERLKGVDSTLKIQPAELGDSAVYLCASASGATDTQYFGPGTRLTVL.

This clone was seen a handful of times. CDR3 sequence (DNA): TGTGCCAGCGGCAGTGGTAATAGCAATCAGCCCCAGCATTTT. Its translation is CASGSGNSNQPQHF. V gene TRBV6-5 combines with J gene TRBJ1-5, with unresolved D. The CDR3 extends over 14 amino acids. Trimming cost V 8 bases and J 0 bases, with 11 bases left between them. Germline CDR1 is MNHEY and CDR2 is SVGAGI.

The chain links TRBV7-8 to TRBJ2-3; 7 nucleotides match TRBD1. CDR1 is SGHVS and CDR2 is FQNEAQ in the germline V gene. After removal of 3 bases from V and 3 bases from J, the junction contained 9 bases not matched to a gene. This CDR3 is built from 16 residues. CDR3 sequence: CASSFYRDRHTDTQYF. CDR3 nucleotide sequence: TGTGCCAGCAGCTTCTACCGGGACAGACATACAGATACGCAGTATTTT.

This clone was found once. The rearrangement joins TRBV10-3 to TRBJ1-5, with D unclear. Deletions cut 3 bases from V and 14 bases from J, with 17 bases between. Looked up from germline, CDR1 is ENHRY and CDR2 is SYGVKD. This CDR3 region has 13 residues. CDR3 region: CAISDGTSPIKHF. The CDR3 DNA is TGTGCCATCAGTGACGGAACTAGCCCAATAAAGCATTTT.

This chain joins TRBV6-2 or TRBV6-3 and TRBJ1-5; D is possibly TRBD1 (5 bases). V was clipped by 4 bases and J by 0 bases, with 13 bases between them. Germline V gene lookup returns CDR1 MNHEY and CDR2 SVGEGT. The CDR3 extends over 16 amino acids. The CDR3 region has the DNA TGTGCCAGCAGTTGGGACCTTGCCTATAGCAATCAGCCCCAGCATTTT. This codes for CASSWDLAYSNQPQHF.

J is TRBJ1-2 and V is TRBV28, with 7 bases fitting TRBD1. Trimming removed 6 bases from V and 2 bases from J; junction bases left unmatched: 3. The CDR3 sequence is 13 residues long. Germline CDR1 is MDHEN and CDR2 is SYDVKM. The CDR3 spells CASSVTGNYGYTF. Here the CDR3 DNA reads TGTGCCAGCAGCGTGACAGGGAACTATGGCTACACCTTC.

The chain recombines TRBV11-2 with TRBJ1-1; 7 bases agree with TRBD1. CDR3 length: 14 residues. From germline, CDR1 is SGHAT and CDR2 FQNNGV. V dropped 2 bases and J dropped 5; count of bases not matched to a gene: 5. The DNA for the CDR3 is TGTGCCAGCAGCTTAAACCAGGGGGGGACTGAAGCTTTCTTT. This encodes CASSLNQGGTEAFF.

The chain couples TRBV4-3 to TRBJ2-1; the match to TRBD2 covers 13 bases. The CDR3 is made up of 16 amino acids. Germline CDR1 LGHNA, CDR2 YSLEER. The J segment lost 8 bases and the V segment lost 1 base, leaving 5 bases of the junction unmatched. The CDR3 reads CASSQGTSGSVDEQFF. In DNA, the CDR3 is TGCGCCAGCAGCCAAGGGACTAGCGGGAGTGTCGATGAGCAGTTCTTC.

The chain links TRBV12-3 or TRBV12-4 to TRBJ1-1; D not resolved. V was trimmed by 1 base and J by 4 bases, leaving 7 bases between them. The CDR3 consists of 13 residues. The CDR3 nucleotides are TGTGCCAGCAGTTTAGAGGGCAGCACTGAAGCTTTCTTT. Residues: CASSLEGSTEAFF.

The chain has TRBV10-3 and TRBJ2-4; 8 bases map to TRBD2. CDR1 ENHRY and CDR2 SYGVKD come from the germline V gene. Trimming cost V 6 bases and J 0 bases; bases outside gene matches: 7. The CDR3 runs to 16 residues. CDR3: CAISATSGLAKNIQYF. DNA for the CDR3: TGTGCCATCAGCGCAACTAGCGGACTAGCCAAAAACATTCAGTACTTC.

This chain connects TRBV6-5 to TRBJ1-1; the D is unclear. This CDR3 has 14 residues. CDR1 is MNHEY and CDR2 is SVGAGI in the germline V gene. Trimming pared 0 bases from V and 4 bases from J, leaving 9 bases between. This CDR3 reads CASSYSTGITEAFF. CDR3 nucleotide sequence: TGTGCCAGCAGTTACTCGACGGGGATCACTGAAGCTTTCTTT.

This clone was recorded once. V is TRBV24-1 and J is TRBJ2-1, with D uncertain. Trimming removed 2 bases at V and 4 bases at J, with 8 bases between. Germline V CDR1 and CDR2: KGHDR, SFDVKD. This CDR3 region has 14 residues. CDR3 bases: TGTGCCACCAGTGATTCCTCCAGATACAATGAGCAGTTCTTC. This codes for CATSDSSRYNEQFF.

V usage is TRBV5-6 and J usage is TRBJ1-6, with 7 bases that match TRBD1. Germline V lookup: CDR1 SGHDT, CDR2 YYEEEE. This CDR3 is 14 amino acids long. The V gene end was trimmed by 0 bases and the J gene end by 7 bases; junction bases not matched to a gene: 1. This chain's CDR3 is CASSLETGNSPLHF. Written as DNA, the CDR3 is TGTGCCAGCAGCTTGGAGACAGGGAATTCACCCCTCCACTTT.

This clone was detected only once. The CDR3 sequence is CASSFPTIRKAEDNYGYTF. Written as DNA, the CDR3 is TGTGCCAGCAGCTTCCCTACTATAAGAAAAGCGGAAGATAACTATGGCTACACCTTC. The chain couples TRBV7-8 to TRBJ1-2; D is ambiguous. The CDR3 consists of 19 residues. V lost 3 bases, J lost 1 base, and 24 bases lay in between. Germline V gene data show CDR1 as SGHVS and CDR2 as FQNEAQ.

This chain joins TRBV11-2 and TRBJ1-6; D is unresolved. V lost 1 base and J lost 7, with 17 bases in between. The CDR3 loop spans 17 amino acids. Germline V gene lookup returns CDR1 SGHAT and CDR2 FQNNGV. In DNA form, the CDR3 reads TGTGCCAGCAGCTTAGTCAGACCGGATCTTCTGAATTCACCCCTCCACTTT. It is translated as CASSLVRPDLLNSPLHF.

This CDR3 is CASSLSQWTDAFF. The CDR3 coding sequence is TGTGCCAGCAGCTTATCTCAATGGACGGATGCTTTCTTT. The chain has TRBV7-3 and TRBJ1-1; no reliable D call. The germline CDR1 and CDR2 sequences are SGHTA and FQGTGA. Trimming cost V 2 bases and J 11 bases, with 15 bases left between them. The CDR3 is 13 residues long.

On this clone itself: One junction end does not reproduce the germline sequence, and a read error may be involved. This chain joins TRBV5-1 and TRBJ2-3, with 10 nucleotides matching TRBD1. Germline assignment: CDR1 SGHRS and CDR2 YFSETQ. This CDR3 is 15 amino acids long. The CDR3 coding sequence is TGCGCCCGCAGCTTGGGGGGGACAGGGGCAGATACGCAGTATTTT. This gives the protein CARSLGGTGADTQYF.

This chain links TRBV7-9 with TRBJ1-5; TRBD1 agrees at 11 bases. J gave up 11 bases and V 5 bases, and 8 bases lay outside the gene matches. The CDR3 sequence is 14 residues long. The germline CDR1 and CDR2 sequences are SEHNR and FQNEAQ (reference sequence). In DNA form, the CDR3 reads TGTGCCAGCAGCGGACAGGGGGCGGAAGGGTCCCAGCATTTT. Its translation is CASSGQGAEGSQHF.

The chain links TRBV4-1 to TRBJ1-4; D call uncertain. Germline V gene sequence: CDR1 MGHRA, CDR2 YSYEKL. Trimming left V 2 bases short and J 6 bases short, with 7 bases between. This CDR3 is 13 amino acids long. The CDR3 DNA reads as TGCGCCAGCAGCCAAAGGCAAGATGAAAAACTGTTTTTT. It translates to CASSQRQDEKLFF.

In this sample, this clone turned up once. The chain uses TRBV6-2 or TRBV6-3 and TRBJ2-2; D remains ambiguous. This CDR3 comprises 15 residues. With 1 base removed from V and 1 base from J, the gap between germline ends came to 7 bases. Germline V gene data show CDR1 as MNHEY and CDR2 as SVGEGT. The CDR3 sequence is CASSYFRENTGELFF. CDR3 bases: TGTGCCAGCAGTTACTTTAGGGAGAACACCGGGGAGCTGTTTTTT.

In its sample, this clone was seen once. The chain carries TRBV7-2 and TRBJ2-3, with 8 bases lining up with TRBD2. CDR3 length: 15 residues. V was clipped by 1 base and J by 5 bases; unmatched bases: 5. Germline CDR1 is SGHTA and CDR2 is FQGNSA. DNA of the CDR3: TGTGCCAGCAGCTTAGTAAGAGCGGGGGTAGATACGCAGTATTTT. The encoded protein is CASSLVRAGVDTQYF.

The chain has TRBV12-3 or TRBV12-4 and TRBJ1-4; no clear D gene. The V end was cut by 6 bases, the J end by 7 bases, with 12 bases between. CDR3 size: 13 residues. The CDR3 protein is CASRETSTEKLFF. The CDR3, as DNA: TGTGCCAGCAGAGAAACAAGCACTGAAAAACTGTTTTTT.

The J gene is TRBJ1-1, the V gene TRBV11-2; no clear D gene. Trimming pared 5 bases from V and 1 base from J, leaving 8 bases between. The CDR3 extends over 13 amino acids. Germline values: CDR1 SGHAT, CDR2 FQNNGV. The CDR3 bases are TGTGCCAGCAGCGTTACAGAGAACACTGAAGCTTTCTTT. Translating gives CASSVTENTEAFF.

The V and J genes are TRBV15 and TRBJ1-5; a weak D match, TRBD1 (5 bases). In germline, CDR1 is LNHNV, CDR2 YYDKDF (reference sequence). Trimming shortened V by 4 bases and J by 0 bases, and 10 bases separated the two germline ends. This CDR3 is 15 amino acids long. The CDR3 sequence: CATSTGGSSNQPQHF. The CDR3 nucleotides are TGTGCCACCAGCACGGGGGGTTCTAGCAATCAGCCCCAGCATTTT.

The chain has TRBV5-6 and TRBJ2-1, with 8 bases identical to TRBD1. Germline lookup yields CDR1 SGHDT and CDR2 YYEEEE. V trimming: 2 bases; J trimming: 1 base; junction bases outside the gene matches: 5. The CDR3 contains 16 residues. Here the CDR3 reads CASSFGQGGSYNEQFF. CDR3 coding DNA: TGTGCCAGCAGCTTTGGACAGGGAGGTTCCTACAATGAGCAGTTCTTC.

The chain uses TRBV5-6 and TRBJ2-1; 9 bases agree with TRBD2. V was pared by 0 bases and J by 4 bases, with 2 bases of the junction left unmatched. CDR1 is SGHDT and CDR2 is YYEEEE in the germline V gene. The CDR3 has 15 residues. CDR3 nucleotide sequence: TGTGCCAGCAGCTTGGGCGGGAGGGTATACAATGAGCAGTTCTTC. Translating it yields CASSLGGRVYNEQFF.

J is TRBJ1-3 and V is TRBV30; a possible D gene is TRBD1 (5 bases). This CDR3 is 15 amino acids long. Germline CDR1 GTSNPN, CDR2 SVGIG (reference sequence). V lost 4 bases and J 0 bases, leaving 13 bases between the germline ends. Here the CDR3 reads CAWTLGGSSGNTIYF. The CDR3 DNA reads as TGTGCCTGGACCCTGGGGGGGAGCTCTGGAAACACCATATATTTT.

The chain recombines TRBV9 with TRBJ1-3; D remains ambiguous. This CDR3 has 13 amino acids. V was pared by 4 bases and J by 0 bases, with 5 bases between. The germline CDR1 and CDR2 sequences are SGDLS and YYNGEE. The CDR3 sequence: CASSHNSGNTIYF. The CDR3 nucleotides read TGTGCCAGCAGCCACAACTCTGGAAACACCATATATTTT.

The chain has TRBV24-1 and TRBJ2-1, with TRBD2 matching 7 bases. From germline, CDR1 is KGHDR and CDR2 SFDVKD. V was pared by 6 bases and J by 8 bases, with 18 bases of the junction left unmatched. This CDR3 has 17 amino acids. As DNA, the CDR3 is TGTGCCACCAGTCCAACCGGGACTACCCAACTCGTCGATGAGCAGTTCTTC. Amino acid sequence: CATSPTGTTQLVDEQFF.